This T cell receptor (beta chain) was found in a study of T cell responses to AZD1222 COVID-19 vaccine. Study observations and caveats: Only a handful of AZD1222 recipients, roughly six in all, had baseline seropositivity. Among spike-specific TCRs, nearly half reportedly target unmutated variant regions. Every sample of the repertoires postdated the peak T cell response.

A note on this clone: The antigen is not known.

Data came from immunoSEQ multiplex PCR; TCRdb stores just in-frame clones and leaves some out. The sample yields 100,000 to 150,000 clones, 90% seen once. With 4 bases removed from V and 4 bases from J, the gap between germline ends came to 11 bases. Germline V gene data show CDR1 as SNHLY and CDR2 as FYNNEI. The CDR3 totals 14 residues. This sequence joins TRBV2 and TRBJ1-5; possible D gene TRBD1, 6 bases. The origin of this receptor is an adult in good health. The specimen comprised peripheral blood, sampled on day 0 of AZD1222 vaccination. Here the CDR3 reads CASSVGQTNQPQHF. The CDR3 DNA reads as TGTGCCAGCAGTGTTGGACAGACGAATCAGCCCCAGCATTTT. Full variable domain (missing parts from reference TRBV2 and TRBJ1-5): EPEVTQTPSHQVTQMGQEVILRCVPISNHLYFYWYRQILGQKVEFLVSFYNNEISEKSEIFDDQFSVERPDGSNFTLKIRSTKLEDSAMYFCASSVGQTNQPQHFGDGTRLSIL.